This is a list of T cell receptor beta chains from one sample in a study of T cell responses to AZD1222 COVID-19 vaccine. Data came from immunoSEQ multiplex PCR; TCRdb stores just in-frame clones and leaves some out. The table records roughly 130,000 clones, 88% of them present only once. The specimen comprised peripheral blood, sampled on day 0 of MenACWY control vaccination. The source of these receptors is an adult in good health. Each CDR3 is given with its conserved first and last residue. Each record gives: D gene, clone size, J gene, V gene, CDR3 protein, CDR3 DNA. The D gene is left open where the match is weak. The size entry is marked missing in some rows and otherwise reads once, few, many or a size class.

NA	NA	TRBJ1-2	TRBV19	CASSPPGTYGYTF	TGTGCCAGTAGTCCACCGGGGACTTATGGCTACACCTTC
NA	NA	TRBJ2-7	TRBV12-3/TRBV12-4	CASRLDRLQYF	TGTGCCAGCAGGCTAGACAGGTTACAGTACTTC
NA	once	TRBJ2-7	TRBV2	CASNLGPPSYEQYF	TGTGCCAGCAATCTAGGGCCACCCTCCTACGAGCAGTACTTC
NA	NA	TRBJ1-5	TRBV19	CASAQRGGNLPNQPQHF	TGTGCCAGTGCACAAAGGGGTGGGAATCTGCCCAATCAGCCCCAGCATTTT
TRBD2	NA	TRBJ2-2	TRBV7-9	CASSSSGANTGELFF	TGTGCCAGCAGCTCTAGCGGTGCGAACACCGGGGAGCTGTTTTTT
TRBD1	NA	TRBJ2-6	TRBV4-1	CASSPSRGLTGANVLTF	TGCGCCAGCAGCCCCTCCAGGGGGTTGACTGGGGCCAACGTCCTGACTTTC
NA	few	TRBJ1-5	TRBV7-2	CASSVQGNQPQHF	TGTGCCAGCAGCGTACAGGGAAATCAGCCCCAGCATTTT
NA	once	TRBJ2-6	TRBV2	CASKGSGANVLTF	TGTGCCAGCAAGGGCTCTGGGGCCAACGTCCTGACTTTC
NA	NA	TRBJ2-3	TRBV19	CASSIEGADTQYF	TGTGCCAGTAGTATAGAAGGCGCAGATACGCAGTATTTT
NA	NA	TRBJ1-1	TRBV19	CASAAFGKATEAFF	TGTGCCAGTGCAGCTTTCGGGAAGGCGACTGAAGCTTTCTTT
NA	NA	TRBJ1-4	TRBV28	CASSSEEKLFF	TGTGCCAGCAGTTCTGAAGAAAAACTGTTTTTT
NA	once	TRBJ1-1	TRBV11-2	CASSSGPSNTEAFF	TGTGCCAGCAGCTCGGGACCCTCGAACACTGAAGCTTTCTTT
TRBD1	NA	TRBJ1-5	TRBV27	CASSPRGLNQPQHF	TGTGCCAGCAGTCCTAGGGGGCTCAATCAGCCCCAGCATTTT
TRBD2	NA	TRBJ2-1	TRBV11-2	CASSSSGRSYNEQFF	TGTGCCAGCAGCAGTAGCGGGAGGAGCTACAATGAGCAGTTCTTC
NA	NA	TRBJ2-3	TRBV3-1/TRBV3-2	CASSQETDTQYF	TGTGCCAGCAGCCAAGAAACAGATACGCAGTATTTT
NA	NA	TRBJ2-7	TRBV5-8	CASSLGQMAYEQYF	TGTGCCAGCAGCTTGGGCCAAATGGCCTACGAGCAGTACTTC
NA	NA	TRBJ2-7	TRBV4-1	CASSQNYYEQYF	TGCGCCAGCAGCCAAAATTATTACGAGCAGTACTTC
NA	few	TRBJ2-7	TRBV2	CASSETAGSYEQYF	TGTGCCAGCAGTGAAACGGCAGGGAGCTACGAGCAGTACTTC
NA	NA	TRBJ2-3	TRBV5-1	CASSLRSGDTQYF	TGCGCCAGCAGCTTACGGAGCGGAGATACGCAGTATTTT
TRBD2	NA	TRBJ2-5	TRBV5-1	CASSLGLAGGQETQYF	TGCGCCAGCAGCTTGGGACTAGCGGGAGGCCAAGAGACCCAGTACTTC
NA	NA	TRBJ2-3	TRBV5-1	CASSEVGSPPPGTQYF	TGCGCCAGCAGCGAAGTAGGTTCTCCACCCCCGGGAACGCAGTATTTT
TRBD2	NA	TRBJ2-5	TRBV6-4	CARPIFDKLAEPHETQYF	TGTGCCAGGCCAATATTTGATAAACTAGCGGAGCCCCATGAGACCCAGTACTTC
NA	NA	TRBJ2-2	TRBV6-5	CASRRRGSNTGELFF	TGTGCCAGCAGGAGGCGAGGCTCGAACACCGGGGAGCTGTTTTTT
TRBD1	NA	TRBJ2-5	TRBV5-1	CASSPGTGRIWETQYF	TGCGCCAGCAGTCCCGGGACAGGGAGGATTTGGGAGACCCAGTACTTC
TRBD2	NA	TRBJ2-1	TRBV4-1	CASSQEAGGPLGEQFF	TGCGCCAGCAGCCAGGAAGCGGGAGGGCCGTTGGGTGAGCAGTTCTTC
NA	NA	TRBJ2-7	TRBV5-6	CASGVWGNQGYEQYF	TGTGCCAGCGGCGTATGGGGGAACCAGGGCTACGAGCAGTACTTC
NA	NA	TRBJ2-7	TRBV7-2	CASSLGLGTRYEQYF	TGTGCCAGCAGCCTGGGATTGGGGACCAGATACGAGCAGTACTTC